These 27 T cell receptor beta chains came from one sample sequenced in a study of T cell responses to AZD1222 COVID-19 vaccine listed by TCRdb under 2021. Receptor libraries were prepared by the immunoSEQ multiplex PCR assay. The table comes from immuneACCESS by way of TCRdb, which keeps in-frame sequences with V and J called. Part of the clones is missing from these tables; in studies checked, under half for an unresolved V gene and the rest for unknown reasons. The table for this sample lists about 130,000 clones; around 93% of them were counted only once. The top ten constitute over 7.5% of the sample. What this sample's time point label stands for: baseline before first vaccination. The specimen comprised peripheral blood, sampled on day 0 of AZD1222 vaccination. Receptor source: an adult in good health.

The CDR3 sequence is CASSPPRQETQYF. The CDR3 nucleotides are TGTGCCAGCAGCCCCCCTAGACAAGAGACCCAGTACTTC. This chain links TRBV9 with TRBJ2-5, with no clear D. Per the germline V gene, CDR1 is SGDLS and CDR2 is YYNGEE. The CDR3 contains 13 residues. Trimming took 4 bases from V and 2 from J, leaving 9 bases between them.

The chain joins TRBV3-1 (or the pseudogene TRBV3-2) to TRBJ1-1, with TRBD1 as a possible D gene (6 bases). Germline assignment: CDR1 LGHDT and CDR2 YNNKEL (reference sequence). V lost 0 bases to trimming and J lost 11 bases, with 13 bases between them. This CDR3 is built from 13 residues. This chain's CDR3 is CASSQDGRGTAFF. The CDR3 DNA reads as TGTGCCAGCAGCCAAGATGGCAGGGGTACGGCTTTCTTT.

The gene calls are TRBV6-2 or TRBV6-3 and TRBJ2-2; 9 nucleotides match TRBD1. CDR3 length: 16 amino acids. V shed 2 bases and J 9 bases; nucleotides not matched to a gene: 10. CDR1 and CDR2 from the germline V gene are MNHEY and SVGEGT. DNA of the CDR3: TGTGCCAGCAGTTACCGGGGGACAGGGTCCCGGAGGGAGCTGTTTTTT. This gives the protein CASSYRGTGSRRELFF.

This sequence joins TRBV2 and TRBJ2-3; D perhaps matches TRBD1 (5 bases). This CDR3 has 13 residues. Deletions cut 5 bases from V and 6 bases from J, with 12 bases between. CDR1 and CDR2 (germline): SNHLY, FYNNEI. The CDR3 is CASSQGLGDTQYF. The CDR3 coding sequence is TGTGCCAGCAGTCAGGGCCTGGGGGATACGCAGTATTTT.

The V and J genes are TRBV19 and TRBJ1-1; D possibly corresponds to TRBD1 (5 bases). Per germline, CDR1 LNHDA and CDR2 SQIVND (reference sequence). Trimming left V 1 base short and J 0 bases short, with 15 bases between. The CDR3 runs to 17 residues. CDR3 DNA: TGTGCCAGTAGTATAGTAGCTTGGGGGGGGGTGAACACTGAAGCTTTCTTT. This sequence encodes CASSIVAWGGVNTEAFF.

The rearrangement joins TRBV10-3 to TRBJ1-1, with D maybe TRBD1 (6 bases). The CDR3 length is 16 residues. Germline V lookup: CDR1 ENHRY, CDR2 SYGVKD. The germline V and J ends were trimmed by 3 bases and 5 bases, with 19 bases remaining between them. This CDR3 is CAISEMAGALRTEAFF. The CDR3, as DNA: TGTGCCATCAGTGAAATGGCAGGGGCTCTTCGAACTGAAGCTTTCTTT.

The CDR3 region is CASSLKGSPEAFF. The CDR3 nucleotides are TGTGCCAGCAGCTTAAAAGGGTCCCCTGAAGCTTTCTTT. This rearrangement joins TRBV7-2 to TRBJ1-1; D call uncertain. Germline CDR1 SGHTA, CDR2 FQGNSA. This CDR3 has 13 residues. V lost 2 bases and J 6 bases, leaving 10 bases between the germline ends.

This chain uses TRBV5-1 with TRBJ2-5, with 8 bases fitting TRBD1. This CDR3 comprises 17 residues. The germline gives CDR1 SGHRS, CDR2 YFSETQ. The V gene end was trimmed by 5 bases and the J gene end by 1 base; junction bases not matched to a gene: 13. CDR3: CASSFAGAGTGQETQYF. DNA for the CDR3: TGCGCCAGCAGTTTCGCCGGCGCCGGGACAGGCCAAGAGACCCAGTACTTC.

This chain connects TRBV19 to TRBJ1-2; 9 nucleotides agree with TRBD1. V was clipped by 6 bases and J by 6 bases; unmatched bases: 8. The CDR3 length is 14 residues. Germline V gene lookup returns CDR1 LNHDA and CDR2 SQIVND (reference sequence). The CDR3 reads CASRGLGQGNGYTF. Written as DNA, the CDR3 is TGTGCCAGTAGGGGTCTAGGACAGGGGAATGGCTACACCTTC.

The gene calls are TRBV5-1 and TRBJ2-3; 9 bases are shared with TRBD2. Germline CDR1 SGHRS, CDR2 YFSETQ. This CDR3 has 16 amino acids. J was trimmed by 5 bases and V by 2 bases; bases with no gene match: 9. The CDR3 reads CASSFTITAGGDTQYF. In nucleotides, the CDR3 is TGCGCCAGCAGCTTTACAATAACAGCGGGGGGAGATACGCAGTATTTT.

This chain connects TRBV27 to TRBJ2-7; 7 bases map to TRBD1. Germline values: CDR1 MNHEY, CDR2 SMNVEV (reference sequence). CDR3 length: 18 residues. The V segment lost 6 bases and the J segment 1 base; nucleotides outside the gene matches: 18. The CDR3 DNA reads TGTGCCAGCAGCCCATTTTGGCAGGGGGTAATTTCGTCCTACGAGCAGTACTTC. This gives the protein CASSPFWQGVISSYEQYF.

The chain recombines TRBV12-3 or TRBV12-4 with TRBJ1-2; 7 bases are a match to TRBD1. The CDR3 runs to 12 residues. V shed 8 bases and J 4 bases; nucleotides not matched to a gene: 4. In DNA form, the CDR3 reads TGTGCCAGCGCAGGGGGGCCCTATGGCTACACCTTC. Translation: CASAGGPYGYTF.

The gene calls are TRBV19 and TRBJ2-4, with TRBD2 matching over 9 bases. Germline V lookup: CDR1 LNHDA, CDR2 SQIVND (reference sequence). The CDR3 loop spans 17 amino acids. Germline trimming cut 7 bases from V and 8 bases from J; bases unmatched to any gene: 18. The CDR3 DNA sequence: TGTGCCAGTAAGGAGGTTCTGCGCGGGGGGGCCGGTTACATTCAGTACTTC. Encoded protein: CASKEVLRGGAGYIQYF.

The CDR3 protein is CASSLVAGTNEKLFF. The CDR3 bases are TGCGCCAGCAGCTTGGTGGCAGGAACTAATGAAAAACTGTTTTTT. The rearrangement links TRBV5-1 to TRBJ1-4; D is uncertain. V was clipped by 0 bases and J by 1 base, with 7 bases between them. Looked up from germline, CDR1 is SGHRS and CDR2 is YFSETQ. The CDR3 has 15 amino acids.

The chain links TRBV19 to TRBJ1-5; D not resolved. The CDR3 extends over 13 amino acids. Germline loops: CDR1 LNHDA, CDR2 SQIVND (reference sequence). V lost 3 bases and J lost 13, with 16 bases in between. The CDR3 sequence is CASSIVTGSVQHF. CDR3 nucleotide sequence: TGTGCCAGTAGTATTGTAACTGGTTCGGTTCAGCATTTT.

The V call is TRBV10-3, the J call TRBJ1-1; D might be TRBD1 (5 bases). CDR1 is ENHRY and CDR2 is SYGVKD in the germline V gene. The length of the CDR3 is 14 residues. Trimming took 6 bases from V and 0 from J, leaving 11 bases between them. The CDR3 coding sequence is TGTGCCATCAGAGTCGGGACGATGAACACTGAAGCTTTCTTT. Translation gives CAIRVGTMNTEAFF.

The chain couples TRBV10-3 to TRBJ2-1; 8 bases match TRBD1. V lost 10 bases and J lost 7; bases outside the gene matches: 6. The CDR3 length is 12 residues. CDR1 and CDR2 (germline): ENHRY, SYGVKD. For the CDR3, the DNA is TGTGCCACCACAAGACAGGGGAATGAGCAGTTCTTC. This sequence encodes CATTRQGNEQFF.

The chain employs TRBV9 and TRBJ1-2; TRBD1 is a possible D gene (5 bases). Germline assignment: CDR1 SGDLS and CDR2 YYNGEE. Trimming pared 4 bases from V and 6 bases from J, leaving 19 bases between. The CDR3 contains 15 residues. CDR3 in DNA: TGTGCCAGCAGCCCCCCCCAGGGTCGCAGAGATGGCTACACCTTC. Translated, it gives CASSPPQGRRDGYTF.

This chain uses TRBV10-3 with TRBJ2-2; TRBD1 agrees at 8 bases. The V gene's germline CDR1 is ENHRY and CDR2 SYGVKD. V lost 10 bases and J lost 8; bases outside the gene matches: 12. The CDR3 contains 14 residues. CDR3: CASGLTGEWGELFF. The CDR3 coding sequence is TGTGCCAGCGGGCTGACAGGGGAGTGGGGGGAGCTGTTTTTT.

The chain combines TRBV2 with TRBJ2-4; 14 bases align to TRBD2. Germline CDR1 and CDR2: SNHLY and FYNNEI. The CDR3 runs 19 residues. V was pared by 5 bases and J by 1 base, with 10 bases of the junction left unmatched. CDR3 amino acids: CASSPRLAGGPGAKNIQYF. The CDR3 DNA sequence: TGTGCCAGCAGTCCCCGACTAGCGGGGGGGCCTGGGGCCAAAAACATTCAGTACTTC.

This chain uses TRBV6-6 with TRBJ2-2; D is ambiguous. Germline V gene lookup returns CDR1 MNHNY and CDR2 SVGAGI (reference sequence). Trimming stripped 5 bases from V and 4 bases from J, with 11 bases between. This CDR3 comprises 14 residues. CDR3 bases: TGTGCCAGCAGTGCCTCTAGGGTCACCGGGGAGCTGTTTTTT. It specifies CASSASRVTGELFF.

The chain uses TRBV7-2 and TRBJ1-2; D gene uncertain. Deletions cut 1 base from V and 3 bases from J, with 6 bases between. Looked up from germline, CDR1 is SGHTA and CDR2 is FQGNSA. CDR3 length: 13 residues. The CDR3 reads CASSLGSHYGYTF. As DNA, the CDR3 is TGTGCCAGCAGCTTAGGATCCCACTATGGCTACACCTTC.

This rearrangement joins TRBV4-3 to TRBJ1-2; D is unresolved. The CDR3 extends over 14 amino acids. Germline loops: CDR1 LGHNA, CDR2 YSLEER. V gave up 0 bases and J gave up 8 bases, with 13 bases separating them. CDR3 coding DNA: TGCGCCAGCAGCCAAGACGGAGGATATGGAGGCTACACCTTC. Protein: CASSQDGGYGGYTF.

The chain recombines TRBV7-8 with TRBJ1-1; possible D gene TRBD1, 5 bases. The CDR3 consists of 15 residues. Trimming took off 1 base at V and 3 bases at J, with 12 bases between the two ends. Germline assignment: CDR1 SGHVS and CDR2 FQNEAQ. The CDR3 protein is CASSLVSSGHTEAFF. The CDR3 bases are TGTGCCAGCAGCTTAGTTTCATCGGGGCACACTGAAGCTTTCTTT.

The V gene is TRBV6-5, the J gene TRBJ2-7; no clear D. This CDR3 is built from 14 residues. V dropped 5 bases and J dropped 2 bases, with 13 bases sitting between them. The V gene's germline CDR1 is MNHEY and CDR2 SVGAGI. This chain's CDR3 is CASSPQRFAYEQYF. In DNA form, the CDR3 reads TGTGCCAGCAGTCCCCAGAGATTCGCCTACGAGCAGTACTTC.

The CDR3 loop is CASRAVGTDTQYF. Here the CDR3 DNA reads TGTGCCAGCAGGGCAGTCGGCACAGATACGCAGTATTTT. V and J are TRBV6-5 and TRBJ2-3, with D unresolved. Germline CDR1 reads MNHEY; CDR2 reads SVGAGI. V lost 6 bases and J 1 base, leaving 8 bases between the germline ends. The CDR3 runs to 13 residues.

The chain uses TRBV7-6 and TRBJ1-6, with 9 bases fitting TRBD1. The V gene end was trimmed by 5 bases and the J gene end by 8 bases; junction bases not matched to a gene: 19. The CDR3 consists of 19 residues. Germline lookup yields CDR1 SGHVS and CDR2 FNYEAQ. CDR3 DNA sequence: TGTGCCAGCAGCCGGCTCCTGGGACAGGGAAAAATTAGGGATTCACCCCTCCACTTT. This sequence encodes CASSRLLGQGKIRDSPLHF. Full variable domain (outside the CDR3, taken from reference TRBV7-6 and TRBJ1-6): GAGVSQSPRYKVTKRGQDVALRCDPISGHVSLYWYRQALGQGPEFLTYFNYEAQQDKSGLPNDRFSAERPEGSISTLTIQRTEQRDSAMYRCASSRLLGQGKIRDSPLHFGNGTRLTVT.